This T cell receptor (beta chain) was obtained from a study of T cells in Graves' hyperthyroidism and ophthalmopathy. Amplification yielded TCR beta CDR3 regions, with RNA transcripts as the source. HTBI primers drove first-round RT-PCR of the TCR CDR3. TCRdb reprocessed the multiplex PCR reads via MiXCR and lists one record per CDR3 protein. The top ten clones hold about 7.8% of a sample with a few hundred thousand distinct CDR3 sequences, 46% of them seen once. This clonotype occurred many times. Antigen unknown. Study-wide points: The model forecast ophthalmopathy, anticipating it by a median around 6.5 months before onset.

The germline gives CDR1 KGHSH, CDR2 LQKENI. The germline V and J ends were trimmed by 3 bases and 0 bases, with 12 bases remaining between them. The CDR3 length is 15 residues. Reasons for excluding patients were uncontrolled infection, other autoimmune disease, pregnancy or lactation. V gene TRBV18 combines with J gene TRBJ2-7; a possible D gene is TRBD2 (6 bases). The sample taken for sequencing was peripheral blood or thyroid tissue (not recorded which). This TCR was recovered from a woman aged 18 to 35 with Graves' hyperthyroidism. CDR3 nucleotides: TGTGCCAGCTCACCGCGGAGGGAGACCTCCTACGAGCAGTACTTC. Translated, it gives CASSPRRETSYEQYF.